The clone carrying this TCR beta chain was seen a single time. The antigen remains unidentified. The data derive from a study of shared clonotypes between healthy human individuals. Clones were read by immunoSEQ multiplex PCR, and TCRdb kept only the in-frame ones, dropping some. The table records hundreds of thousands of clones, about three quarters of them present only once. General observations from the study: The researchers took only blood, and tissue repertoires probably look different. It was anticipated that sequencing depth would influence how many clonotypes donors shared.

This CDR3 has 13 amino acids. The V end lost 2 bases, the J end lost 5 bases, and 9 bases lay between the germline ends. In germline, CDR1 is GTSNPN, CDR2 SVGIG (reference sequence). The sequence derives from a woman between 35 and 50 years old in good health. Some clones in this sample may be carry-over from other donors' samples. The sequencing sample was made of PBMCs. The chain employs TRBV30 and TRBJ1-4; D unresolved. The CDR3 here is CAWSLPPNEKLFF. As DNA, the CDR3 is TGTGCCTGGAGTCTACCCCCGAATGAAAAACTGTTTTTT.